This T cell receptor (beta chain) was retrieved from a study of beta chain features in type 1 diabetes. In the case of this clone: Its specificity is unknown. Additional DNA sequences in this sample encode the identical CDR3.

It was one heparinised blood draw, averaging approximately 100 mL, that each donor gave. Sequenced material consisted of expressed TCRB transcripts (all of the isolated RNA was reverse transcribed). Libraries were prepared by immunoSEQ multiplex PCR; TCRdb keeps only in-frame clonotypes and omits some of them. The sample consists of a few hundred thousand clones, about 15% of them appearing once. The CDR3 sequence is 12 residues long. Trimming removed 2 bases from V and 7 bases from J, with 8 bases in between. Germline V gives CDR1 MDHEN, CDR2 SYDVKM. Regarding the study as a whole: A potential influence of HLA type upon TCRB rearrangement remained unresolved herein. VDJ junctions in type 1 diabetes patients carried more deletions and fewer insertions. The cDNA sequencing approach could over-represent high-TCR-expressing cells.

The receptor's source is a woman between 18 and 30 years old in good health. The chain has TRBV28 and TRBJ1-2; D gene uncertain. The sample was naive CD4+ T cells from blood. The CDR3 region is CASSLPGSGYTF. The CDR3 DNA reads TGTGCCAGCAGTTTACCGGGATCTGGCTACACCTTC.